The rows below give T cell receptor beta chains drawn from one sample of a study of shared clonotypes between healthy human individuals. Profiled with immunoSEQ multiplex PCR; TCRdb holds only in-frame clones, not every one. The data hold millions of clones, with approximately 90% observed a single time. Sequences were obtained from naive CD4+ T cells sorted from blood. These receptors were obtained from a man in his late teens or twenties in good health. CDR3s include the opening cysteine and the closing phenylalanine or tryptophan. The D gene is left open where the match is weak. The size field is filled for only some rows; it gives once, few, many or a size class.

J: TRBJ2-5
size: once
D: -
V: TRBV12-5
CDR3: CASGLGHQGGQETQYF
DNA: TGTGCTAGTGGTTTGGGGCACCAGGGTGGCCAAGAGACCCAGTACTTC

J: TRBJ1-1
size: -
D: -
V: TRBV27
CDR3: CASSPSQTQGNTEAFF
DNA: TGTGCCAGCAGTCCCTCTCAAACACAGGGGAACACTGAAGCTTTCTTT

J: TRBJ2-1
size: -
D: -
V: TRBV5-1
CDR3: CASSYAAEQFF
DNA: TGCGCCAGCAGCTACGCGGCGGAGCAGTTCTTC

J: TRBJ1-2
size: -
D: -
V: TRBV11-2
CDR3: CASSLDSMLGVYGYTF
DNA: TGTGCCAGCAGCTTAGATTCGATGCTTGGGGTCTATGGCTACACCTTC

J: TRBJ2-1
size: -
D: TRBD2
V: TRBV10-1
CDR3: CASSEHLLAAYNEQFF
DNA: TGCGCCAGCAGTGAACACCTACTAGCGGCCTACAATGAGCAGTTCTTC

J: TRBJ1-3
size: -
D: -
V: TRBV30
CDR3: CAWSRLGDSGNTIYF
DNA: TGTGCCTGGAGTAGGTTGGGGGACTCTGGAAACACCATATATTTT

J: TRBJ2-7
size: -
D: TRBD2
V: TRBV13
CDR3: CASSSLLAGDSYEQYF
DNA: TGTGCCAGCAGCTCCCTACTAGCGGGGGACTCCTACGAGCAGTACTTC

J: TRBJ1-1
size: -
D: -
V: TRBV5-1
CDR3: CASSLMEVSPEAFF
DNA: TGCGCCAGCAGCTTGATGGAGGTTTCCCCTGAAGCTTTCTTT

J: TRBJ2-1
size: once
D: TRBD2
V: TRBV5-4
CDR3: CASSSAGTSHEQFF
DNA: TGTGCCAGCAGCTCAGCGGGAACAAGCCATGAGCAGTTCTTC

J: TRBJ1-6
size: -
D: -
V: TRBV18
CDR3: CASSPLPGARNNSPLHF
DNA: TGTGCCAGCTCACCACTTCCGGGGGCTAGAAATAATTCACCCCTCCACTTT

J: TRBJ1-2
size: -
D: -
V: TRBV15
CDR3: CATSRLTGTDPGYTF
DNA: TGTGCCACCAGCAGGCTAACAGGGACGGATCCTGGCTACACCTTC

J: TRBJ1-4
size: -
D: -
V: TRBV4-1
CDR3: CASRSRHVTTNEKLFF
DNA: TGCGCCAGCAGAAGTCGCCACGTAACAACTAATGAAAAACTGTTTTTT

J: TRBJ1-3
size: -
D: TRBD1
V: TRBV6-6
CDR3: CASSGQGGNTIYF
DNA: TGTGCCAGCAGCGGACAGGGGGGAAACACCATATATTTT

J: TRBJ2-3
size: -
D: TRBD2
V: TRBV18
CDR3: CASSPTSGGTDTQYF
DNA: TGTGCCAGCTCACCGACTAGCGGGGGGACAGATACGCAGTATTTT

J: TRBJ2-7
size: -
D: TRBD2
V: TRBV18
CDR3: CASSGPSGESEQYF
DNA: TGTGCCAGCTCTGGTCCTAGCGGGGAGAGCGAGCAGTACTTC

J: TRBJ2-2
size: once
D: -
V: TRBV30
CDR3: CAWSVVPNTGELFF
DNA: TGTGCCTGGAGCGTAGTACCTAACACCGGGGAGCTGTTTTTT

J: TRBJ1-6
size: -
D: -
V: TRBV28
CDR3: CASRRGINSPLHF
DNA: TGTGCCAGCAGAAGGGGGATTAATTCACCCCTCCACTTT

J: TRBJ2-7
size: -
D: -
V: TRBV10-3
CDR3: CAISEGQSQTYEQYF
DNA: TGTGCCATCAGTGAGGGACAGAGTCAAACCTACGAGCAGTACTTC

J: TRBJ2-2
size: -
D: TRBD2
V: TRBV27
CDR3: CASSLMLAETRELFF
DNA: TGTGCCAGCAGTTTGATGCTAGCGGAGACCCGGGAGCTGTTTTTT

J: TRBJ2-7
size: -
D: TRBD1
V: TRBV6-1
CDR3: CASSFQTGGNYEQYF
DNA: TGTGCCAGCAGTTTCCAGACAGGGGGCAACTACGAGCAGTACTTC

J: TRBJ2-3
size: -
D: TRBD2
V: TRBV5-4
CDR3: CASSAKREGGTDTQYF
DNA: TGTGCCAGCAGCGCCAAGCGGGAGGGCGGAACAGATACGCAGTATTTT

J: TRBJ2-6
size: -
D: -
V: TRBV2
CDR3: CASETGANVLTF
DNA: TGTGCCAGCGAGACGGGGGCCAACGTCCTGACTTTC

J: TRBJ2-5
size: -
D: -
V: TRBV30
CDR3: CAWSRGTVIQETQYF
DNA: TGTGCCTGGAGCAGGGGAACAGTAATACAAGAGACCCAGTACTTC

J: TRBJ2-7
size: -
D: -
V: TRBV10-3
CDR3: CAISESGVGEQYF
DNA: TGTGCCATCAGTGAGTCAGGGGTGGGGGAGCAGTACTTC

J: TRBJ2-7
size: -
D: TRBD1
V: TRBV29-1
CDR3: CSVGSRSGQIPLSYEQYF
DNA: TGCAGCGTTGGGAGTCGCTCGGGACAGATTCCGCTCTCCTACGAGCAGTACTTC

J: TRBJ2-7
size: -
D: TRBD2
V: TRBV28
CDR3: CASSSGLAGGFDEQYF
DNA: TGTGCCAGCAGTTCAGGACTAGCGGGAGGGTTCGACGAGCAGTACTTC

J: TRBJ2-1
size: -
D: -
V: TRBV4-3
CDR3: CASSQSRSSYNEQFF
DNA: TGCGCCAGCAGCCAAAGTCGAAGCTCCTACAATGAGCAGTTCTTC

J: TRBJ2-7
size: -
D: -
V: TRBV5-1
CDR3: CASSLSGEWNEQYF
DNA: TGCGCCAGCAGCTTGTCCGGGGAGTGGAACGAGCAGTACTTC

J: TRBJ2-7
size: -
D: -
V: TRBV29-1
CDR3: CSFRGSYEQYF
DNA: TGCAGCTTTCGGGGCTCCTACGAGCAGTACTTC

J: TRBJ1-6
size: -
D: -
V: TRBV6-1
CDR3: CASSERAPGFSPLHF
DNA: TGTGCCAGCAGTGAACGGGCCCCAGGGTTTTCACCCCTCCACTTT

J: TRBJ2-5
size: -
D: TRBD1
V: TRBV5-1
CDR3: CASSITGGKYQETQYF
DNA: TGCGCCAGCAGCATAACAGGGGGGAAGTACCAAGAGACCCAGTACTTC

J: TRBJ2-7
size: -
D: TRBD1
V: TRBV6-5
CDR3: CAITPGQDSYEQYF
DNA: TGTGCCATCACTCCGGGACAGGACTCCTACGAGCAGTACTTC

J: TRBJ2-7
size: -
D: TRBD2
V: TRBV7-2
CDR3: CASSASSGPYEQYF
DNA: TGTGCCAGCAGCGCCTCTAGCGGTCCCTACGAGCAGTACTTC

J: TRBJ1-4
size: -
D: TRBD1
V: TRBV7-6
CDR3: CASSGQGQGSEKLFF
DNA: TGTGCCAGCAGCGGGCAGGGACAGGGGAGTGAAAAACTGTTTTTT

J: TRBJ1-5
size: -
D: TRBD1
V: TRBV6-5
CDR3: CASSYRSTGGRVPQHF
DNA: TGTGCCAGCAGTTACCGCTCCACAGGGGGCCGCGTGCCCCAGCATTTT

J: TRBJ2-3
size: once
D: -
V: TRBV19
CDR3: CASSIGGPSTDTQYF
DNA: TGTGCCAGTAGTATTGGGGGACCAAGCACAGATACGCAGTATTTT

J: TRBJ1-3
size: -
D: TRBD1
V: TRBV7-2
CDR3: CASSWDRTGWNTIYF
DNA: TGTGCCAGCAGCTGGGACAGAACGGGCTGGAACACCATATATTTT

J: TRBJ1-5
size: -
D: TRBD1
V: TRBV4-1
CDR3: CASSQWTGDQPQHF
DNA: TGCGCCAGCAGCCAATGGACAGGGGATCAGCCCCAGCATTTT

J: TRBJ2-3
size: -
D: -
V: TRBV7-6
CDR3: CASSLHHSTDTQYF
DNA: TGTGCCAGCAGCTTGCACCATAGCACAGATACGCAGTATTTT

J: TRBJ2-7
size: -
D: -
V: TRBV15
CDR3: CATSRDSGLVYEQYF
DNA: TGTGCCACCAGCAGAGACTCGGGACTCGTCTACGAGCAGTACTTC

J: TRBJ1-2
size: -
D: -
V: TRBV4-2
CDR3: CASSQELLQGDGYTF
DNA: TGTGCCAGCAGCCAAGAGCTACTACAGGGAGATGGCTACACCTTC

J: TRBJ2-5
size: -
D: -
V: TRBV6-5
CDR3: CASSRGGTQETQYF
DNA: TGTGCCAGCAGTCGTGGAGGTACCCAAGAGACCCAGTACTTC

J: TRBJ1-4
size: -
D: TRBD1
V: TRBV27
CDR3: CASSPGQTSGEKLFF
DNA: TGTGCCAGCAGTCCGGGACAGACCTCGGGAGAAAAACTGTTTTTT

J: TRBJ1-4
size: few
D: -
V: TRBV7-9
CDR3: CASSLGPEGTLFF
DNA: TGTGCCAGCAGCTTAGGACCAGAAGGGACGCTGTTTTTT

J: TRBJ1-2
size: -
D: -
V: TRBV9
CDR3: CASSANREGYGYTF
DNA: TGTGCCAGCAGCGCCAACAGGGAGGGCTATGGCTACACCTTC

J: TRBJ1-2
size: -
D: TRBD1
V: TRBV9
CDR3: CASSVSGQSFYGYTF
DNA: TGTGCCAGCAGCGTTTCGGGACAGTCTTTCTATGGCTACACCTTC

J: TRBJ2-6
size: -
D: -
V: TRBV18
CDR3: CASSAQGSGANVLTF
DNA: TGTGCCAGCTCAGCACAGGGCTCTGGGGCCAACGTCCTGACTTTC

J: TRBJ1-2
size: -
D: -
V: TRBV21-1
CDR3: CASTLLLGYTF
DNA: TGTGCCAGCACCCTCCTTCTCGGCTACACCTTC

J: TRBJ2-3
size: -
D: TRBD2
V: TRBV4-1
CDR3: CASSQDLQRGLTDTQYF
DNA: TGCGCCAGCAGCCAAGATTTACAGCGGGGGTTAACAGATACGCAGTATTTT

J: TRBJ2-3
size: -
D: TRBD2
V: TRBV11-2
CDR3: CASSLLAGARGDTQYF
DNA: TGTGCCAGCAGCTTACTAGCGGGGGCGCGGGGAGATACGCAGTATTTT

J: TRBJ2-4
size: -
D: -
V: TRBV15
CDR3: CATSRDYSAKNIQYF
DNA: TGTGCCACCAGCAGAGATTACAGCGCCAAAAACATTCAGTACTTC

J: TRBJ2-7
size: -
D: -
V: TRBV28
CDR3: CASSPQFISSYEQYF
DNA: TGTGCCAGCAGTCCCCAGTTCATCAGCTCCTACGAGCAGTACTTC

J: TRBJ2-1
size: -
D: TRBD1
V: TRBV27
CDR3: CASIPGQGFSREQFF
DNA: TGTGCCAGCATTCCGGGACAGGGGTTTTCCCGCGAGCAGTTCTTC

J: TRBJ1-6
size: -
D: TRBD1
V: TRBV30
CDR3: CAWSLQTGGHSPLHF
DNA: TGTGCCTGGAGTTTACAGACAGGGGGACACTCACCCCTCCACTTT

J: TRBJ1-2
size: -
D: TRBD1
V: TRBV7-9
CDR3: CASSFWTGTYDYTF
DNA: TGTGCCAGCAGCTTTTGGACAGGGACTTATGACTACACCTTC

J: TRBJ2-7
size: -
D: -
V: TRBV4-3
CDR3: CASSPLVGVYEQYF
DNA: TGCGCCAGCAGCCCCCTCGTTGGGGTTTACGAGCAGTACTTC

J: TRBJ1-1
size: -
D: -
V: TRBV27
CDR3: CASSLTPTWNTEAFF
DNA: TGTGCCAGCAGTTTAACCCCGACGTGGAACACTGAAGCTTTCTTT

J: TRBJ1-5
size: once
D: TRBD1
V: TRBV30
CDR3: CAIRSGGGFGQPQHF
DNA: TGTGCCATTAGATCAGGGGGCGGCTTCGGTCAGCCCCAGCATTTT

J: TRBJ2-5
size: once
D: -
V: TRBV11-2
CDR3: CASSLVRGQETQYF
DNA: TGTGCCAGCAGCTTAGTACGGGGGCAAGAGACCCAGTACTTC

J: TRBJ1-1
size: -
D: -
V: TRBV7-9
CDR3: CASRQLGYEAFF
DNA: TGTGCCAGCAGACAACTGGGGTATGAAGCTTTCTTT